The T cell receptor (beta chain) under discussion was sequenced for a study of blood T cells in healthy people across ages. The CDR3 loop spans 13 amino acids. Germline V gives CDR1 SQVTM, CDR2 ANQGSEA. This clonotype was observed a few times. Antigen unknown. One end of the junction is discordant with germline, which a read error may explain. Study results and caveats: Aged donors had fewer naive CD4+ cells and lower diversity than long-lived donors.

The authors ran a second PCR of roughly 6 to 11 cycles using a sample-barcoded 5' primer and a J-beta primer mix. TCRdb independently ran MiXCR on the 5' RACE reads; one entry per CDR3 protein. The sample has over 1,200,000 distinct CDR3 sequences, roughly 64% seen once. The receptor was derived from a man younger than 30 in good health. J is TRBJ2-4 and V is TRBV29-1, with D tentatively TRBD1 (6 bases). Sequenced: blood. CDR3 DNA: TGCAGCGGTGAAACATGGGGTGAGGGGGAGCAGTACTTC. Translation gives CSGETWGEGEQYF.